This T cell receptor beta chain was retrieved from a study of human T cells and chemical hapten exposure. Background on the study: Patch tests put 0.01% DPC on the upper back, and the results were checked at 6 days.

TCRdb recomputed calls from the RACE reads with MiXCR, one row per CDR3 protein. The data contain tens of thousands of distinct CDR3 sequences, about a tenth of them seen just once; the ten biggest clones take up around 7.3%. Time point denoted: patch test 2, 6 weeks after DPC sensitization. Treatment defined: therapeutic diphenylcyclopropenone sensitization with weekly scalp DPC. The CDR3 sequence is 14 residues long. Between the trimmed V and J ends, which lost 4 bases and 5 bases, there was a span of 14 bases. Germline V CDR1 and CDR2: LGHNA, YNFKEQ. Sequencing used whole blood, obtained in connection with sensitization to the hapten diphenylcyclopropenone (DPC). The origin of this receptor is a woman in her fifties or sixties with alopecia areata. Some clones in this sample may be carry-over from other donors' samples. V gene TRBV4-2 combines with J gene TRBJ1-1; D is perhaps TRBD1 (5 bases). The chain's CDR3 is CASSLNSGMTEAFF. The CDR3 DNA reads as TGTGCCAGCAGCCTAAATTCAGGGATGACTGAAGCTTTCTTT.